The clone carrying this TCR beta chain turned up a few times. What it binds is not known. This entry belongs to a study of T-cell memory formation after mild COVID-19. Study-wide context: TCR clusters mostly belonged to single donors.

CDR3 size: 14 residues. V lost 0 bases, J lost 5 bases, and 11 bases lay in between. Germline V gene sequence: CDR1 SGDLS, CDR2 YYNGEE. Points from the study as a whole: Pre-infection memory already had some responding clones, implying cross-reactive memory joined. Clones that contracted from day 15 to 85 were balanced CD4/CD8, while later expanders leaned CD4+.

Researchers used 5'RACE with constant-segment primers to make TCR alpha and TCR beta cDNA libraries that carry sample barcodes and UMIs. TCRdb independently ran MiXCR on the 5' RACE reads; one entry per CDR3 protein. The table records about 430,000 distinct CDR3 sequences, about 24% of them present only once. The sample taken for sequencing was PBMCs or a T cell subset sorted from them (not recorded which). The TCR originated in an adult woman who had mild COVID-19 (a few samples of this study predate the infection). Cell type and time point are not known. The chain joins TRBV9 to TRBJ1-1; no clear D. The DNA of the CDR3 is TGTGCCAGCAGCGTAGAGGGTCGAGTTACTGAAGCTTTCTTT. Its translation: CASSVEGRVTEAFF.